The 13 T cell receptor beta chains below all came from one sample that was sequenced in a study of Graves' ophthalmopathy and Graves' hyperthyroidism. Amplification of the TCR beta CDR3 regions used RNA transcripts (as template). First-round RT-PCR used HTBI primers; second-round multiplex PCR followed. MiXCR, run by TCRdb on the multiplex PCR reads, gives a single entry per CDR3 protein. Of 400,000 to 450,000 distinct CDR3 sequences detected, around a fifth appear once; the ten largest clones hold 2.5% to 3%. The sequenced sample consisted of peripheral blood. These receptors all stem from a woman aged 18-29 years with stable Graves' hyperthyroidism.

This clonotype is labeled as medium-sized. V gene TRBV27 combines with J gene TRBJ1-3; D may be TRBD1 (5 bases). The CDR3 has 18 residues. Germline CDR1 and CDR2: MNHEY and SMNVEV (reference sequence). V was cut by 4 bases and J by 0 bases, with 19 bases left in between. For the CDR3, the DNA is TGTGCCAGCAGTTCGAGGCAGGGAGCGGCGTTCTCTGGAAACACCATATATTTT. Translated: CASSSRQGAAFSGNTIYF.

This clonotype was picked up many times. The chain has TRBV20-1 and TRBJ2-7; TRBD2 agrees at 8 bases. The CDR3 length is 14 residues. CDR1 DFQATT and CDR2 SNEGSKA come from the germline V gene (reference sequence). The V segment lost 6 bases and the J segment 3 bases; nucleotides outside the gene matches: 10. The DNA of the CDR3 is TGCAGTGCCCCCGGGACTAGGGGACTCTACGAGCAGTACTTC. Translated: CSAPGTRGLYEQYF.

The sample holds many counts of this clonotype. The chain uses TRBV6-2 or TRBV6-3 and TRBJ1-1, with D possibly TRBD1 on 6 matching bases. With 8 bases removed from V and 2 bases from J, the gap between germline ends came to 12 bases. Germline values: CDR1 MNHEY, CDR2 SVGEGT. The CDR3 length is 13 residues. In nucleotides, the CDR3 is TGTGCCAGCTGGAAACAGGGAAACACTGAAGCTTTCTTT. This translates into CASWKQGNTEAFF.

This chain uses TRBV27 with TRBJ1-5, with 11 bases that match TRBD1. Germline V gene data show CDR1 as MNHEY and CDR2 as SMNVEV (reference sequence). The CDR3 contains 16 residues. Trimming at V came to 6 bases and at J to 3 bases, leaving 7 bases not matched to a gene. DNA for the CDR3: TGTGCCAGCAGGGTAGGGACAGGGGGTACCAATCAGCCCCAGCATTTT. Its protein is CASRVGTGGTNQPQHF.

Turning to this clonotype: One end of the junction varies from germline; a read error may be responsible. The rearrangement joins TRBV7-6 to TRBJ2-5; weak D call: TRBD1 (6 bases). The CDR3 is 13 residues long. Germline loops: CDR1 SGHVS, CDR2 FNYEAQ. This CDR3 is CASSLGRGETKYF. For the CDR3, the DNA is TGTGCCAGCAGCTTAGGCAGGGGAGAGACCAAGTACTTC.

The table lists this clonotype with many counts. In DNA, the CDR3 is TGCAGCGTTGTTAGGGGGTCCTCCTACGAGCAGTACTTC. This codes for CSVVRGSSYEQYF. The chain couples TRBV29-1 to TRBJ2-7; a possible D gene is TRBD1 (6 bases). Germline V gene sequence: CDR1 SQVTM, CDR2 ANQGSEA. Trimming cost V 4 bases and J 0 bases, with 10 bases left between them. This CDR3 contains 13 residues.

In its sample, this clonotype was seen many times. This CDR3 is CSARPSRLAGEETQYF. The CDR3 DNA follows: TGCAGTGCTCGCCCTTCTCGTCTAGCGGGAGAAGAGACCCAGTACTTC. The V call is TRBV20-1, the J call TRBJ2-5, with TRBD2 matching 10 bases. Germline lookup yields CDR1 DFQATT and CDR2 SNEGSKA (reference sequence). The CDR3 consists of 16 residues. J was trimmed by 3 bases and V by 5 bases; bases with no gene match: 12.

This clonotype has a count of ten or more. The chain's CDR3 is CASTTGGSGNTIYF. The CDR3 DNA is TGTGCCAGCACCACGGGAGGCTCTGGAAACACCATATATTTT. This chain links TRBV28 with TRBJ1-3; D unresolved. From germline, CDR1 is MDHEN and CDR2 SYDVKM. This CDR3 region has 14 residues. V was trimmed by 7 bases and J by 0 bases, leaving 10 bases between them. Together with reference TRBV28 and TRBJ1-3, the CDR3 gives the full variable domain: DVKVTQSSRYLVKRTGEKVFLECVQDMDHENMFWYRQDPGLGLRLIYFSYDVKMKEKGDIPEGYSVSREKKERFSLILESASTNQTSMYLCASTTGGSGNTIYFGEGSWLTVV.

This clonotype was recorded at least ten times. The chain carries TRBV12-3 or TRBV12-4 and TRBJ1-6; weak D call: TRBD1 (6 bases). The CDR3 has 14 amino acids. With 3 bases removed from V and 6 bases from J, the gap between germline ends came to 9 bases. The chain's CDR3 is CASSFGQLNSPLHF. DNA of the CDR3: TGTGCCAGCAGTTTTGGACAGCTTAATTCACCCCTCCACTTT.

This clonotype has more than one count but fewer than ten. One base away lies a much larger clone, so this may be a sequencing read error. This chain links TRBV7-7 with TRBJ2-5, with unresolved D. CDR3 length: 14 amino acids. Germline V gene sequence: CDR1 SSHAT, CDR2 FNYEAQ (reference sequence). The CDR3 DNA follows: TGTGCTAGCAGCTTAAGTTGGTCAGAAGAGACCAAGTACTTC. Protein sequence: CASSLSWSEETKYF.

This clonotype was observed at least ten times. V gene TRBV6-5 combines with J gene TRBJ2-4; 8 nucleotides agree with TRBD1. The V gene end was trimmed by 2 bases and the J gene end by 2 bases; junction bases not matched to a gene: 11. Looked up from germline, CDR1 is MNHEY and CDR2 is SVGAGI. The CDR3 contains 18 residues. The CDR3 region has the DNA TGTGCCAGCAGTTACACAGACAGGGGTTCGGGAACCAAAAACATTCAGTACTTC. It encodes CASSYTDRGSGTKNIQYF.

This clonotype was observed a few times. CDR3 protein: CASSGSGTAGELFF. CDR3 nucleotide sequence: TGTGCCAGCAGTGGTAGCGGGACCGCCGGGGAGCTGTTTTTT. The rearrangement joins TRBV12-3 or TRBV12-4 to TRBJ2-2; TRBD2 matches 8 bases. J gave up 6 bases and V 5 bases, and 5 bases lay outside the gene matches. This CDR3 contains 14 residues.

The genes are TRBV28 and TRBJ2-7; the D is unclear. This CDR3 is built from 13 residues. V lost 3 bases, J lost 3 bases, and 9 bases lay in between. The germline CDR1 and CDR2 sequences are MDHEN and SYDVKM. The CDR3 coding sequence is TGTGCCAGCAGTTTTCCCTCCAGCTACGAGCAGTACTTC. Residues: CASSFPSSYEQYF.